Listed below are T cell receptor beta chains from one sample, sequenced in a study of blood T cell repertoires in COVID-19. Method: immunoSEQ multiplex PCR; TCRdb's copy keeps in-frame clones and lacks some. The sample consists of 440,000 or so clones, 75% to 90% of them appearing once. The sequencing input was peripheral blood. The receptors here all came from a woman aged 40 to 55 with COVID-19, enrolled during active disease. The CDR3 runs from the conserved cysteine through the conserved F or W. The D gene is left open where the match is weak. Clone size is stated in some rows and not others, as once, few, many or a class when expanded.

cdr3_nt	cdr3_aa	v_call	d_call	clone_size	j_call
TGTGCCAGCAGTGAGAGCTCTGGGGCCAACGTCCTGACTTTC	CASSESSGANVLTF	TRBV2	.	.	TRBJ2-6
TGTGCCATCAGACTAGGAGGAGACTATGGCTACACCTTC	CAIRLGGDYGYTF	TRBV10-3	.	.	TRBJ1-2
TGTGCCAGCAGCTTATGGGGCAACGAGCAGTACTTC	CASSLWGNEQYF	TRBV11-2	.	.	TRBJ2-7
TGTGCCAGCTCACCAGTTATAGAGACCCAGTACTTC	CASSPVIETQYF	TRBV18	.	.	TRBJ2-5
TGTGCCAGCAGCTTACCCGGGTTTAACTATGGCTACACCTTC	CASSLPGFNYGYTF	TRBV7-2	.	.	TRBJ1-2
TGTGCCAGCAGCCCCCCCGAGACCAACGTCCTGACTTTC	CASSPPETNVLTF	TRBV9	.	.	TRBJ2-6
TGTGCCATCAGTGAGTCGAGTAGGGGCCAAGGAGTTGAGCAGTACTTC	CAISESSRGQGVEQYF	TRBV10-3	.	.	TRBJ2-7
TGTGCCAGCAGTGGGGGGCACAGCACTGAAGCTTTCTTT	CASSGGHSTEAFF	TRBV2	.	.	TRBJ1-1
TGCGCCAGCAGCGTGAACAGGGGGAGCACCGGGGAGCTGTTTTTT	CASSVNRGSTGELFF	TRBV5-1	TRBD1	.	TRBJ2-2
TGTGCCAGCAGTTTGAGAGTAGCGGGGCAAGAGACCCAGTACTTC	CASSLRVAGQETQYF	TRBV7-8	TRBD2	.	TRBJ2-5
TGTGCCAGCAGCCAAGGAGGGGACACATATTCACCCCTCCACTTT	CASSQGGDTYSPLHF	TRBV4-2	.	.	TRBJ1-6
TGTGCCAGCGGAGTATCCTATAATTCACCCCTCCACTTT	CASGVSYNSPLHF	TRBV6-4	.	.	TRBJ1-6
TGTGCCAGTAGCGACTCCCCAGGGGGCACTGAAGCTTTCTTT	CASSDSPGGTEAFF	TRBV19	TRBD1	.	TRBJ1-1
TGTGCCAGCAGCTTGGGACAGATTTTGTATAGCAATCAGCCCCAGCATTTT	CASSLGQILYSNQPQHF	TRBV5-8	.	few	TRBJ1-5
TGCGCCAGCAGCTCCGGTGGGACAGGGAATCAGCCCCAGCATTTT	CASSSGGTGNQPQHF	TRBV5-1	TRBD1	.	TRBJ1-5
TGTGCCCTCTCCCTCCCGTTAACCTGGGACAGGGGTCGGGTAAGGGCCAAAAACATTCAGTACTTC	CALSLPLTWDRGRVRAKNIQYF	TRBV30	TRBD1	.	TRBJ2-4
TGTGCCAGCAGCCTCGGACTAGCGGGAGGATTCACCGGGGAGCTGTTTTTT	CASSLGLAGGFTGELFF	TRBV9	TRBD2	.	TRBJ2-2
TGTGCCAGCAGCGTAGGTCCAGGGAACAACTATGGCTACACCTTC	CASSVGPGNNYGYTF	TRBV9	.	.	TRBJ1-2
TGTGCCAGCAGTATAAGCGGGAGGGCCTACAATGAGCAGTTCTTC	CASSISGRAYNEQFF	TRBV6-2/TRBV6-3	TRBD2	.	TRBJ2-1
TGTGCCAGCAGCCAAGAAGTAAGGAGGAGGACAGATACGCAGTATTTT	CASSQEVRRRTDTQYF	TRBV3-1/TRBV3-2	.	.	TRBJ2-3
TGTGCCAGCACCCTTAGACTAGCGGGGGCGTATAGCACAGATACGCAGTATTTT	CASTLRLAGAYSTDTQYF	TRBV27	TRBD2	.	TRBJ2-3
TGTGCCAGCAGCGTAGCTTTCCCCCGGGGCGGGAGAGGGAATGAGCAGTTCTTC	CASSVAFPRGGRGNEQFF	TRBV9	TRBD2	.	TRBJ2-1
TGTGCCTGGAAGGACTCGGGGAACACTGAAGCTTTCTTT	CAWKDSGNTEAFF	TRBV30	.	.	TRBJ1-1
TGTGCCAGCAGCTTGGATGGACAGGGTCTCTACGAGCAGTACTTC	CASSLDGQGLYEQYF	TRBV5-6	TRBD1	.	TRBJ2-7
TGTGCCAGCGGGGGATCGAGGACAGGGCGATCTCTGGCAACTAATGAAAAACTGTTTTTT	CASGGSRTGRSLATNEKLFF	TRBV27	TRBD1	.	TRBJ1-4
TGCGCCAGCAGCCATATCCGGACTAGCGGGGAGGGCAATGAGCAGTTCTTC	CASSHIRTSGEGNEQFF	TRBV4-1	TRBD2	.	TRBJ2-1
TGTGCCAGCAGCTTAGTTCCCCACAGGGATGGGATTTCACCCCTCCACTTT	CASSLVPHRDGISPLHF	TRBV7-2	.	.	TRBJ1-6
TGTGCCAGTAGTGGGCAGAGCACAGATACGCAGTATTTT	CASSGQSTDTQYF	TRBV19	.	.	TRBJ2-3
TGTGCCAGCAGCTCTCGGACAGGGGGGAATGAAAAACTGTTTTTT	CASSSRTGGNEKLFF	TRBV7-9	TRBD1	once	TRBJ1-4
TGTGCCAGCAGCTTAATTTTCGAGGGATCAGATACGCAGTATTTT	CASSLIFEGSDTQYF	TRBV7-2	.	.	TRBJ2-3
TGTGCCAGCACGACCGCGGGGGGCTGGGAGACCCAGTACTTC	CASTTAGGWETQYF	TRBV6-5	TRBD2	.	TRBJ2-5
TGTGCCAGTGGGGGACCGGGACAGATTTATGGCTACACCTTC	CASGGPGQIYGYTF	TRBV28	TRBD1	.	TRBJ1-2
TGTGCCAGCAGTTACAGGACAGGGAACACTGAAGCTTTCTTT	CASSYRTGNTEAFF	TRBV6-5	TRBD1	few	TRBJ1-1
TGTGCCAGCAGCTTACAAGGGGTGCATCTGTTTTTT	CASSLQGVHLFF	TRBV7-2	.	.	TRBJ1-4
TGTGCCAGTAGCATAGCGGCCGGGGAGCTGTTTTTT	CASSIAAGELFF	TRBV25-1	.	.	TRBJ2-2
TGTGCCAGCTCCGCGGGGGGGTACAATCAGCCCCAGCATTTT	CASSAGGYNQPQHF	TRBV5-6	.	.	TRBJ1-5
TGTGCCAGCAGTGGCCTAGGGAACACTGAAGCTTTCTTT	CASSGLGNTEAFF	TRBV25-1	.	.	TRBJ1-1
TGTGCCAGCAGCCAGACAGGATACCTTTATGGCTACACCTTC	CASSQTGYLYGYTF	TRBV14	.	.	TRBJ1-2
TGTGCCAGCAGCCAAGGGGCAGGGGTTGCCAAAAACATTCAGTACTTC	CASSQGAGVAKNIQYF	TRBV14	.	.	TRBJ2-4
TGTGCCAGTTTCGGGTTTACTGGAAACACCATATATTTT	CASFGFTGNTIYF	TRBV28	.	.	TRBJ1-3
TGTGCCAGCATTAAAAGACAGGGGGCGCTTAATGGCTACACCTTC	CASIKRQGALNGYTF	TRBV6-5	TRBD1	.	TRBJ1-2
TGTGCCAGCAGCCAAGATTCACAGGGCGGTGGCTACACCTTC	CASSQDSQGGGYTF	TRBV3-1/TRBV3-2	.	.	TRBJ1-2
TGTGCCAGCAGCACTAATAGCGTGCGCAATCAGCCCCAGCATTTT	CASSTNSVRNQPQHF	TRBV7-8	.	.	TRBJ1-5